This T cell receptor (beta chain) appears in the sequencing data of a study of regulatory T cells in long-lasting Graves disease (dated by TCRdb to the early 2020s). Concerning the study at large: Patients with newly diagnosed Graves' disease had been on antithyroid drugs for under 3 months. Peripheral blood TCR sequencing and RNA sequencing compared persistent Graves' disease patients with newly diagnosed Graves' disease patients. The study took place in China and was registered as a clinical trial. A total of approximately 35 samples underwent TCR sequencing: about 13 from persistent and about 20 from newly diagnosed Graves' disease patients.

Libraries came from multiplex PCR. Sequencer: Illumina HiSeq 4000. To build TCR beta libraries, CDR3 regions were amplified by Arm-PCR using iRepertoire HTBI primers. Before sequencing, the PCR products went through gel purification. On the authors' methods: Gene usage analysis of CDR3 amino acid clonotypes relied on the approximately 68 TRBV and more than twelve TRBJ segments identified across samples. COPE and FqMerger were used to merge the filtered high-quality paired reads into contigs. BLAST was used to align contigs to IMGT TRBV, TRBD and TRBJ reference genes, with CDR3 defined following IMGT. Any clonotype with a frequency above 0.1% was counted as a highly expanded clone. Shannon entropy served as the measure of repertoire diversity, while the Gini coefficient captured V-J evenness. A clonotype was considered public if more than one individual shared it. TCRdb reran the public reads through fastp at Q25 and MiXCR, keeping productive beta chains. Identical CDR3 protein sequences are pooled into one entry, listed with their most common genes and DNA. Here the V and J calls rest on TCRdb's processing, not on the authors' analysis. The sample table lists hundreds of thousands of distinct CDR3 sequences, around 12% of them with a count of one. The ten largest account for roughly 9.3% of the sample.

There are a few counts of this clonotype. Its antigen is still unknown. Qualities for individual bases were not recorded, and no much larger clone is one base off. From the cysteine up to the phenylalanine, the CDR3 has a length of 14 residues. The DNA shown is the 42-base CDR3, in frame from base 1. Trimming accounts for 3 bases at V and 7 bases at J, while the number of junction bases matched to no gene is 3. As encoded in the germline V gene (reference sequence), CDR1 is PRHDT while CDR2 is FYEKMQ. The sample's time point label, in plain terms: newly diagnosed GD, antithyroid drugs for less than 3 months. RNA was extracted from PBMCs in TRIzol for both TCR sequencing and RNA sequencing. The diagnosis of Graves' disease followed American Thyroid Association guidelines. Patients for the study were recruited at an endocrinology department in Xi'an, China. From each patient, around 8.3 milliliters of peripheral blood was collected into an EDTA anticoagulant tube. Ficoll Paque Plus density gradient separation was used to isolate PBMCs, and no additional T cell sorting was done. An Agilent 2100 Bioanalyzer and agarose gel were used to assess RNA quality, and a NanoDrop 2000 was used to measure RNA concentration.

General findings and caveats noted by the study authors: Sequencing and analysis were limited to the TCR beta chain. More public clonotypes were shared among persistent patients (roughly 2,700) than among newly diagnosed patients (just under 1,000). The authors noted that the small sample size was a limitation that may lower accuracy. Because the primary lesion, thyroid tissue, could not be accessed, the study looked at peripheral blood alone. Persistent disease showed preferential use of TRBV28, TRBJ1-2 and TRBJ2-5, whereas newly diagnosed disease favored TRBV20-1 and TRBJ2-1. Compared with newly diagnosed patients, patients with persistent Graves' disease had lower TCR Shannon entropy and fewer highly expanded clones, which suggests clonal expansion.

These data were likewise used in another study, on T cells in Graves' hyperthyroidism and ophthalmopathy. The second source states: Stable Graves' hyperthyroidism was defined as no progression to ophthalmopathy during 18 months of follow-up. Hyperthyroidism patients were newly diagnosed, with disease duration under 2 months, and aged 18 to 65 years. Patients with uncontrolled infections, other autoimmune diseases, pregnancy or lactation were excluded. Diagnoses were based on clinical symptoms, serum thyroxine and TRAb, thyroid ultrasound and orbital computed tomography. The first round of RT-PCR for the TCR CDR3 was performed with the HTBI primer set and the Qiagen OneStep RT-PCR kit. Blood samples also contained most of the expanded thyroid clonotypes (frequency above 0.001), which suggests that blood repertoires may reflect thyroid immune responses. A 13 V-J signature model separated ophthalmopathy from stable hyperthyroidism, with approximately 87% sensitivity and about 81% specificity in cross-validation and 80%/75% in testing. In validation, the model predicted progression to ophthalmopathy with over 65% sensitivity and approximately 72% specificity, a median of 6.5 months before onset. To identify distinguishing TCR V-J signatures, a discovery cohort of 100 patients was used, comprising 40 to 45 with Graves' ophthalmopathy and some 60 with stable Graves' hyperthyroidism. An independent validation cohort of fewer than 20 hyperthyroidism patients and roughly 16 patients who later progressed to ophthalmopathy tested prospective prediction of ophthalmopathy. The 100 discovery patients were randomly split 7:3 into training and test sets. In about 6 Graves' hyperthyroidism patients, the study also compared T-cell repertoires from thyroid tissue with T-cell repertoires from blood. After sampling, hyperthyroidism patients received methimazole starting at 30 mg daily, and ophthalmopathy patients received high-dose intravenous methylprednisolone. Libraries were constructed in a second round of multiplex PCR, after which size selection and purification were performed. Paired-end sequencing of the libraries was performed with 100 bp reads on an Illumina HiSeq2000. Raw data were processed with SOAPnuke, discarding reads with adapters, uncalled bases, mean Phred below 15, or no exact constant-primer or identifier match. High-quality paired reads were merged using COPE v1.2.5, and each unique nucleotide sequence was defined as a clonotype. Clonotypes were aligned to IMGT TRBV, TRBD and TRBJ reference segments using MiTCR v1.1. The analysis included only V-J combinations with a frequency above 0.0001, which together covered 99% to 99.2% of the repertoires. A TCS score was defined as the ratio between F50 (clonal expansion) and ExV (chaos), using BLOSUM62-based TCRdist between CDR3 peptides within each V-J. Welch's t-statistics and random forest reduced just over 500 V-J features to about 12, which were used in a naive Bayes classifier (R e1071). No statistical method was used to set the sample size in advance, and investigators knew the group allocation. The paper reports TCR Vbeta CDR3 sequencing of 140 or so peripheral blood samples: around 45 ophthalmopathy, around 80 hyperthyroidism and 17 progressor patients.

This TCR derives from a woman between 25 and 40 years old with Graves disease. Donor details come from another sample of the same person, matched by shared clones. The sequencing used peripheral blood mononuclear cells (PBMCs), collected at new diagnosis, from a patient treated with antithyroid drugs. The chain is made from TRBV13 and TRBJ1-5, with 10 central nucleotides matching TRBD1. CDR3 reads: CASSFGDRGQPQHF. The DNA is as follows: TGTGCCAGCAGCTTCGGGGACAGGGGCCAGCCCCAGCATTTT.